The 27 T cell receptor beta chains presented below share a single source sample, sequenced in a study of blood T cell repertoires in COVID-19. The repertoire was sequenced with immunoSEQ multiplex PCR; TCRdb's copy has only in-frame clones and lacks some. This sample has a few hundred thousand clones, with around 89% found just once. Sequenced input: peripheral blood. These receptors were collected from a man in his 70s with acute or convalescent COVID-19.

This clone was seen just once. In DNA form, the CDR3 reads TGTGCCAGTAGTACCGGGACTAGCGGGACCCATGAGCAGTTCTTC. Translated, it gives CASSTGTSGTHEQFF. This chain joins TRBV19 and TRBJ2-1, with 13 bases fitting TRBD2. Germline CDR1 and CDR2: LNHDA and SQIVND (reference sequence). This CDR3 is 15 amino acids long. V was pared by 4 bases and J by 8 bases, with 5 bases of the junction left unmatched. Supplemented by reference TRBV19 and TRBJ2-1, the full variable domain reads DGGITQSPKYLFRKEGQNVTLSCEQNLNHDAMYWYRQDPGQGLRLIYYSQIVNDFQKGDIAEGYSVSREKKESFPLTVTSAQKNPTAFYLCASSTGTSGTHEQFFGPGTRLTVL.

The rearrangement uses TRBV4-2 and TRBJ2-7; 7 nucleotides align to TRBD1. This CDR3 contains 17 residues. After removal of 2 bases from V and 5 bases from J, the junction contained 15 bases not matched to a gene. From germline, CDR1 is LGHNA and CDR2 YNFKEQ. CDR3 loop: CASSQSLGRGSLNEQYF. Written as DNA, the CDR3 is TGTGCCAGCAGCCAATCCCTCGGCAGGGGGTCTTTGAACGAGCAGTACTTC.

V and J are TRBV5-1 and TRBJ1-1; D is uncertain. Germline V CDR1 and CDR2: SGHRS, YFSETQ. Trimming shortened V by 5 bases and J by 1 base, and 9 bases separated the two germline ends. This CDR3 contains 13 residues. The DNA of the CDR3 is TGCGCCAGCAGATCTACGGGGAACACTGAAGCTTTCTTT. Its protein is CASRSTGNTEAFF.

This chain connects TRBV5-8 to TRBJ2-3; D is uncertain. Germline V gene data show CDR1 as SGHTS and CDR2 as YDEGEE. The CDR3 runs 14 residues. Trimming took 0 bases from V and 4 from J, leaving 9 bases between them. Here the CDR3 DNA reads TGTGCCAGCAGCTTGGAACTTCTCGCAGATACGCAGTATTTT. It codes for CASSLELLADTQYF.

This clone was seen once. V gene TRBV14 combines with J gene TRBJ2-1; possibly TRBD2 for D (5 bases). V lost 3 bases and J lost 10, with 10 bases in between. This CDR3 has 12 amino acids. CDR1 and CDR2 (germline): SGHDN, FVKESK. CDR3 in amino acids: CASSQFRREQFF. In DNA, the CDR3 is TGTGCCAGCAGCCAGTTCCGGAGGGAGCAGTTCTTC.

The rearrangement links TRBV29-1 to TRBJ2-5, with D tentatively TRBD2 (5 bases). The germline V gene has CDR1 SQVTM and CDR2 ANQGSEA. Deletions cut 2 bases from V and 2 bases from J, with 9 bases between. The CDR3 sequence is 13 residues long. CDR3 residues: CSVEPGSQETQYF. CDR3 DNA sequence: TGCAGCGTTGAACCGGGGTCTCAAGAGACCCAGTACTTC.

V gene TRBV5-1 combines with J gene TRBJ2-1; D gene ambiguous. Germline V CDR1 and CDR2: SGHRS, YFSETQ. Trimming cost V 4 bases and J 10 bases, with 12 bases left between them. The CDR3 is made up of 12 amino acids. In DNA form, the CDR3 reads TGCGCCAGCAGCCCTAGTACGGTGGAGCAGTTCTTC. Protein product: CASSPSTVEQFF. The full variable domain, with the rest looked up from reference TRBV5-1 and TRBJ2-1, is KAGVTQTPRYLIKTRGQQVTLSCSPISGHRSVSWYQQTPGQGLQFLFEYFSETQRNKGNFPGRFSGRQFSNSRSEMNVSTLELGDSALYLCASSPSTVEQFFGPGTRLTVL.

The chain recombines TRBV19 with TRBJ2-3; 7 bases are a match to TRBD2. The CDR3 sequence is 16 residues long. V was clipped by 2 bases and J by 1 base; unmatched bases: 6. Germline CDR1 LNHDA, CDR2 SQIVND (reference sequence). The CDR3: CASSISRTSGTDTQYF. The CDR3 nucleotides read TGTGCCAGTAGTATATCCCGAACTAGCGGCACAGATACGCAGTATTTT. Together with reference TRBV19 and TRBJ2-3, the CDR3 gives the full variable domain: DGGITQSPKYLFRKEGQNVTLSCEQNLNHDAMYWYRQDPGQGLRLIYYSQIVNDFQKGDIAEGYSVSREKKESFPLTVTSAQKNPTAFYLCASSISRTSGTDTQYFGPGTRLTVL.

The rearrangement uses TRBV2 and TRBJ2-5; TRBD2 matches 12 bases. This CDR3 is built from 18 residues. Germline loops: CDR1 SNHLY, CDR2 FYNNEI. The junction had 12 bases not matched to a gene; V was cut back by 4 bases and J by 3 bases. For the CDR3, the DNA is TGTGCCAGCAGTGCCCGACTAGCGGGAGTGGGGGACAAAGAGACCCAGTACTTC. Translation: CASSARLAGVGDKETQYF.

This rearrangement joins TRBV5-1 to TRBJ1-2, with D possibly TRBD1 on 5 matching bases. In germline, CDR1 is SGHRS, CDR2 YFSETQ. V was shortened by 5 bases and J by 7 bases, with 15 bases between the two germline ends. The CDR3 spans 13 residues. This CDR3 reads CASRADSGPGYTF. The CDR3 nucleotides read TGCGCCAGCAGGGCCGACAGTGGTCCTGGCTACACCTTC.

The rearrangement links TRBV7-9 to TRBJ1-1; a weak D match, TRBD1 (5 bases). The V gene lost 6 bases and the J gene lost 2 bases, with 10 bases spanning the gap. The CDR3 extends over 13 amino acids. Germline V CDR1 and CDR2: SEHNR, FQNEAQ (reference sequence). In DNA, the CDR3 is TGTGCCAGCAGGGTGGGGGGAAACACTGAAGCTTTCTTT. Its translation is CASRVGGNTEAFF.

The chain has TRBV18 and TRBJ2-7; D might be TRBD1 (5 bases). The CDR3 length is 13 residues. Trimming stripped 1 base from V and 4 bases from J, with 8 bases between. CDR1 KGHSH and CDR2 LQKENI come from the germline V gene. The CDR3 protein is CASSPRTLYEQYF. CDR3 in DNA: TGTGCCAGCTCACCACGGACACTGTACGAGCAGTACTTC.

The V call is TRBV9, the J call TRBJ2-3; possibly TRBD1 for D (5 bases). Per the germline V gene, CDR1 is SGDLS and CDR2 is YYNGEE. The CDR3 is 14 amino acids. V was clipped by 3 bases and J by 4 bases, with 12 bases between them. The CDR3 nucleotides are TGTGCCAGCAGCGCCACAGGTACGGCAGATACGCAGTATTTT. It encodes CASSATGTADTQYF.

This chain connects TRBV28 to TRBJ1-2; no clear D gene. CDR1 MDHEN and CDR2 SYDVKM come from the germline V gene. The ends were cut back, 3 bases at V and 3 bases at J, with 11 bases in the middle. The CDR3 is made up of 14 amino acids. As DNA, the CDR3 is TGTGCCAGCAGTTTGGGCAGCAGTGACTATGGCTACACCTTC. This encodes CASSLGSSDYGYTF.

The chain carries TRBV9 and TRBJ2-2; 9 nucleotides agree with TRBD2. The V and J ends lost 4 bases and 6 bases, in that order; junction bases with no gene match: 10. Germline loops: CDR1 SGDLS, CDR2 YYNGEE. This CDR3 spans 16 amino acids. The CDR3 here is CASSPIAGEVSGELFF. The CDR3 region has the DNA TGTGCCAGCAGCCCAATAGCGGGAGAAGTGTCCGGGGAGCTGTTTTTT.

The genes are TRBV14 and TRBJ2-1; no reliable D call. This CDR3 is built from 12 residues. Trimming took 1 base from V and 8 from J, leaving 6 bases between them. CDR1 and CDR2 (germline): SGHDN, FVKESK. The CDR3 DNA sequence: TGTGCCAGCAGCCAAGCAGGCTATGAGCAGTTCTTC. Amino acids: CASSQAGYEQFF. Filled out from reference TRBV14 and TRBJ2-1, the complete variable domain reads EAGVTQFPSHSVIEKGQTVTLRCDPISGHDNLYWYRRVMGKEIKFLLHFVKESKQDESGMPNNRFLAERTGGTYSTLKVQPAELEDSGVYFCASSQAGYEQFFGPGTRLTVL.

This rearrangement joins TRBV12-3 or TRBV12-4 to TRBJ2-1; D is undetermined. This CDR3 spans 12 amino acids. Deletions cut 3 bases from V and 7 bases from J, with 7 bases between. The CDR3 region has the DNA TGTGCCAGCAGTTTTGCCGGGAATGAGCAGTTCTTC. Translated, it gives CASSFAGNEQFF.

The chain carries TRBV3-1 (or the pseudogene TRBV3-2) and TRBJ2-1; 7 bases map to TRBD2. CDR3 size: 17 residues. Germline CDR1 and CDR2: LGHDT and YNNKEL (reference sequence). V trimming: 3 bases; J trimming: 8 bases; junction bases outside the gene matches: 16. The CDR3 nucleotides are TGTGCCAGCAGCCACTCTCCGGGACTATCTTCGAGCTATGAGCAGTTCTTC. It encodes CASSHSPGLSSSYEQFF.

This chain links TRBV18 with TRBJ1-1; possible D gene TRBD1, 6 bases. Looked up from germline, CDR1 is KGHSH and CDR2 is LQKENI. The CDR3 has 15 residues. Trimming stripped 3 bases from V and 4 bases from J, with 15 bases between. The CDR3 DNA sequence: TGTGCCAGCTCACCGACAATGGCAGGGGCCACTGAAGCTTTCTTT. Its protein is CASSPTMAGATEAFF.

The chain joins TRBV5-1 to TRBJ2-1; 9 bases map to TRBD1. The CDR3 consists of 15 residues. Per germline, CDR1 SGHRS and CDR2 YFSETQ. V lost 4 bases and J lost 3; bases outside the gene matches: 5. CDR3: CASSLGQGFYNEQFF. CDR3 sequence (DNA): TGCGCCAGCAGCCTCGGACAGGGGTTCTACAATGAGCAGTTCTTC.

J is TRBJ2-2 and V is TRBV7-8, with TRBD2 matching 12 bases. The CDR3 contains 16 residues. The germline gives CDR1 SGHVS, CDR2 FQNEAQ. V lost 5 bases, J lost 7 bases, and 8 bases stayed unmatched. The CDR3 DNA sequence: TGTGCCAGCAGCCCAAGACTAGCGGGAGAATTCGGGGAGCTGTTTTTT. It specifies CASSPRLAGEFGELFF.

The rearrangement uses TRBV12-5 and TRBJ2-7, with TRBD1 matching over 11 bases. Germline CDR1 reads LGHNT; CDR2 reads FRNRAP. V gave up 6 bases and J gave up 2 bases; unmatched junction bases: 6. The CDR3 length is 15 residues. This CDR3 is CASGAGTGGTYEQYF. The CDR3 DNA reads as TGTGCTAGTGGAGCCGGGACAGGGGGAACCTACGAGCAGTACTTC.

The V call is TRBV7-2, the J call TRBJ1-3, with a weak D call TRBD1 (6 bases). There are 17 residues in the CDR3. The V end was cut by 3 bases, the J end by 3 bases, with 18 bases between. From germline, CDR1 is SGHTA and CDR2 FQGNSA. The CDR3 bases are TGTGCCAGCAGCTTGGGCCCACCAGGGGCAGGTGGAAACACCATATATTTT. Translation gives CASSLGPPGAGGNTIYF.

This clone was detected a few times. This sequence joins TRBV29-1 and TRBJ2-1, with 10 nucleotides matching TRBD1. CDR1 is SQVTM and CDR2 is ANQGSEA in the germline V gene. Germline trimming cut 2 bases from V and 6 bases from J; bases unmatched to any gene: 1. The CDR3 has 13 residues. The CDR3 loop is CSVERDRGNEQFF. The CDR3 DNA reads as TGCAGCGTTGAACGGGACAGGGGCAATGAGCAGTTCTTC.

This chain connects TRBV7-9 to TRBJ2-2, with D perhaps TRBD2 (6 bases). The ends were cut back, 2 bases at V and 1 base at J, with 14 bases in the middle. The CDR3 runs 17 residues. Germline V gives CDR1 SEHNR, CDR2 FQNEAQ (reference sequence). The CDR3 nucleotides read TGTGCCAGCAGCTTATTTACAGGACTAAAGAACACCGGGGAGCTGTTTTTT. Its translation: CASSLFTGLKNTGELFF.

The rearrangement joins TRBV7-2 to TRBJ2-7, with 7 bases aligning to TRBD1. J lost 1 base, V lost 5 bases, and 8 bases had no gene match. Germline-derived CDR1 and CDR2 are SGHTA and FQGNSA. The CDR3 runs 15 residues. CDR3 sequence (DNA): TGTGCCAGCAGCCCAGTGACAGGGTGGTCCTACGAGCAGTACTTC. Translating gives CASSPVTGWSYEQYF.

This chain uses TRBV20-1 with TRBJ2-1; D uncertain. The V and J ends lost 6 bases and 7 bases respectively, with 10 bases between them. Germline loops: CDR1 DFQATT, CDR2 SNEGSKA (reference sequence). CDR3 size: 11 residues. This chain's CDR3 is CSAIVENEQFF. The CDR3, as DNA: TGCAGTGCCATAGTTGAGAATGAGCAGTTCTTC.